Given below is one T cell receptor beta chain in context. CDR1 and CDR2 from the germline V gene are SEHNR and FQNEAQ (reference sequence). Trimming removed 5 bases at V and 5 bases at J, with 7 bases between. The CDR3 consists of 12 residues. The sample belongs to a study of T cell changes during pregnancy in multiple sclerosis. Profiling relied on immunoSEQ multiplex PCR, and the TCRdb table lists in-frame clones only, not all of them. The repertoire holds about 29,000 clones, 89% seen once, with roughly 7.5% in the top ten. This clonotype originated in a female donor with multiple sclerosis, enrolled in a pregnancy study. This specimen consisted of CD8+ T cells from peripheral blood mononuclear cells, obtained after pregnancy. V is TRBV7-9 and J is TRBJ1-5, with D unresolved. Written as DNA, the CDR3 is TGTGCCAGCAGCAACGGAGATCAGCCCCAGCATTTT. Its translation is CASSNGDQPQHF.